One and the same sample provided the 3 T cell receptor beta chains below, sequenced in a study of early T cells in non-severe SARS-CoV-2 infection. Each CDR3 protein is one row after TCRdb ran MiXCR on the 5' RACE reads. The table shows approximately 76,000 distinct CDR3 sequences, with about 12% occurring only once. Sequenced: whole blood. Receptors originate from an adult who was a healthcare worker with PCR-confirmed SARS-CoV-2 infection or an uninfected control (not recorded which).

Many counts were recorded for this clonotype. The chain recombines TRBV4-3 with TRBJ2-5, with D perhaps TRBD2 (6 bases). The germline V and J ends were trimmed by 6 bases and 3 bases, with 20 bases remaining between them. Germline V CDR1 and CDR2: LGHNA, YSLEER. The CDR3 is 16 amino acids. The DNA of the CDR3 is TGCGCCAGCAGTTATCAAACTAGCTCGATTGAAGAGACCCAGTACTTC. As protein: CASSYQTSSIEETQYF.

This clonotype was counted many times. The chain joins TRBV5-1 to TRBJ2-1; 9 bases fit TRBD2. The CDR3 spans 17 residues. Germline CDR1 SGHRS, CDR2 YFSETQ. V trimming: 0 bases; J trimming: 1 base; junction bases outside the gene matches: 5. In DNA form, the CDR3 reads TGCGCCAGCAGCTTGGCCGCGGGAGGGGTGTCCTACAATGAGCAGTTCTTC. Translation: CASSLAAGGVSYNEQFF.

At least ten counts were recorded for this clonotype. One end of the junction fails to match germline, which may point to a read error. The chain carries TRBV6-2 or TRBV6-3 and TRBJ1-5; possibly TRBD1 for D (5 bases). CDR1 and CDR2 (germline): MNHEY, SVGEGT. The CDR3 runs to 13 residues. DNA of the CDR3: TGTGCCAGCAGGAGCCGGGACGGTCAGCCACAGCATTTT. Translating gives CASRSRDGQPQHF.